This T cell receptor beta chain was identified in a study of blood T cell repertoires in COVID-19. Study at large: Italy, Spain and the United States were the sources of the convalescent and acute COVID-19 samples. From T cells, B-cell-depleted T cells, or PBMCs came the material, which was cDNA or gDNA.

Authors' processing steps: Estimates of nucleated cell counts were drawn from the amplification of reference gene primers. Assay used: immunoSEQ multiplex PCR; TCRdb lists only in-frame clones, some missing. V and J calls and clone size are as listed in that table; D and trimming were resolved from the DNA. Among 100,000 to 150,000 clones listed, 81% were seen once. From germline, CDR1 is SGHRS and CDR2 YFSETQ. J was trimmed by 3 bases and V by 1 base; bases with no gene match: 7. The CDR3 runs to 16 residues. This TCR derives from an older woman with active or convalescent COVID-19. Source material: peripheral blood. J is TRBJ2-1 and V is TRBV5-1, with 7 bases fitting TRBD2. The CDR3 region is CASSLNVGGDYNEQFF. The CDR3, as DNA: TGCGCCAGCAGCTTGAACGTTGGGGGGGACTACAATGAGCAGTTCTTC.